This TCR beta chain was observed in a study of cytomegalovirus exposure and HLA in healthy donors. Looking at the study overall: Unique TCRs numbering some 77 million, obtained from HLA-typed donors, made up an early data release.

The PCR had 60 Vbeta and 13 Jbeta primers. TCRdb's copy holds only in-frame clones and misses some; the assay was immunoSEQ multiplex PCR. The sample yields roughly 180,000 clones, about 75% seen once. The CDR3 is 15 residues long. The germline V and J ends were trimmed by 1 base and 5 bases, with 14 bases remaining between them. Germline V gene sequence: CDR1 LNHDA, CDR2 SQIVND (reference sequence). The sequenced sample was PBMCs. The clonotype comes from a female donor in good health and CMV-seronegative. The chain is built from TRBV19 and TRBJ2-5; D might be TRBD1 (8 bases). The CDR3 sequence is CASSIADRGGETQYF. CDR3 nucleotide sequence: TGTGCCAGTAGTATAGCAGACAGGGGAGGGGAGACCCAGTACTTC.